The text below deals with one T cell receptor (beta chain). The length of the CDR3 is 12 residues. The V end lost 1 base, the J end lost 9 bases, and 9 bases lay between the germline ends. The germline V gene has CDR1 LGHDT and CDR2 YNNKEL (reference sequence). This record comes from a study of blood T cell repertoires in COVID-19. Under the authors' procedure: Amplified reference gene primers provided the basis for estimating nucleated cell counts. The assay was immunoSEQ multiplex PCR, and TCRdb's table has in-frame clones only and misses some. V, J and clone size reflect that table, while D and trimming were determined from the DNA. The sample includes over 400,000 clones, roughly 89% seen only once; the top ten take 7.5% to 9.5%. Recruited during active infection, patients (from Seattle) were subsequently followed longitudinally.

The clonotype comes from a woman between 50 and 59 years old with COVID-19, enrolled during active disease. The sequenced sample was peripheral blood. V and J are TRBV3-1 (or the pseudogene TRBV3-2) and TRBJ1-1; the D is unclear. The CDR3 sequence: CASSQVTEQAFF. CDR3 DNA sequence: TGTGCCAGCAGCCAAGTTACAGAGCAAGCTTTCTTT.